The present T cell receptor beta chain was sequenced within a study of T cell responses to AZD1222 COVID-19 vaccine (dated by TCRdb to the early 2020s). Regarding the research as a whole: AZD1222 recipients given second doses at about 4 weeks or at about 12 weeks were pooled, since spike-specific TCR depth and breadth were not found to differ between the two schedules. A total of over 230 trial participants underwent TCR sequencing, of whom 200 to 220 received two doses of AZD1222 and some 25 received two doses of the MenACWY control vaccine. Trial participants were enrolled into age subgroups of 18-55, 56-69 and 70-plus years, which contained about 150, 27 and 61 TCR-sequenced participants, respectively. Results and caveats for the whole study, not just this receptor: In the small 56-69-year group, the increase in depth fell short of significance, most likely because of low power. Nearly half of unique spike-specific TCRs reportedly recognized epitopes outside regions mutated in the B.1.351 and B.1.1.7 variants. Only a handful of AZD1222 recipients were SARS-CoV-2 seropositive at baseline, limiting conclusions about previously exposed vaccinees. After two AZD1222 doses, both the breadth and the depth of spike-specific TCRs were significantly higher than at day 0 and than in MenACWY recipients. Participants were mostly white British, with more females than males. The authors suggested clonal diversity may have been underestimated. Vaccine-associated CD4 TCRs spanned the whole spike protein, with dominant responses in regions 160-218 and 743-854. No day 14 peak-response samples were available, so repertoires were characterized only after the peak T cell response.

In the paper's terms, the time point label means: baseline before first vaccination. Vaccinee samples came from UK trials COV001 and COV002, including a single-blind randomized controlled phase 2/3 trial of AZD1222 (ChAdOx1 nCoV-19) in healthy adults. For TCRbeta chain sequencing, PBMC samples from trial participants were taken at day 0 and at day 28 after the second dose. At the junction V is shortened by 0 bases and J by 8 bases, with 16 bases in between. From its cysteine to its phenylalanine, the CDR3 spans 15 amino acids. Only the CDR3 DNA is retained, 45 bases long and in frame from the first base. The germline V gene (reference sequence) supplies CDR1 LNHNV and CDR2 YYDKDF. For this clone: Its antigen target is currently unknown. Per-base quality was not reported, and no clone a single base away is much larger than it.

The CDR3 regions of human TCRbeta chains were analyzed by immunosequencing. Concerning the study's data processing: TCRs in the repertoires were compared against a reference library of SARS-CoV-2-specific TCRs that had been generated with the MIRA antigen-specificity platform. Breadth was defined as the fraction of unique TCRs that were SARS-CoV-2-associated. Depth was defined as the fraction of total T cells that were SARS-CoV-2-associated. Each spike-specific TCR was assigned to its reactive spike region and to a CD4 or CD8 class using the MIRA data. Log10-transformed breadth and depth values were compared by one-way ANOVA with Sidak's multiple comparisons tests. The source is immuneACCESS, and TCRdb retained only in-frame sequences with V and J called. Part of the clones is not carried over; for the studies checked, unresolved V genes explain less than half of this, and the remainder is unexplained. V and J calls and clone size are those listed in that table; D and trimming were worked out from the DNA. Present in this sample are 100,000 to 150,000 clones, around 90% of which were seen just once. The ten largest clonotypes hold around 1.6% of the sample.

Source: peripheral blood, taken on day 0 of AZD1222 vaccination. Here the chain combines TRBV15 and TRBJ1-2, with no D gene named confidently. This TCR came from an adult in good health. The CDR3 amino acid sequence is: CATSRDPTVPRGYTF. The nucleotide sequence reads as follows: TGTGCCACCAGCAGAGATCCGACGGTGCCTAGGGGCTACACCTTC.